The 20 T cell receptor beta chains below were found in one sample sequenced in a study of identical twins. TCRdb reanalysed the 5' RACE reads using MiXCR and keeps one entry per CDR3 protein. The sample carries just under 550,000 distinct CDR3 sequences, nearly 15% recorded once. The same sample was also studied in work on yellow fever vaccine responses in identical twins.

Sequenced material: CD4+ T cells sorted from blood. These receptors were taken from a woman aged 18-29 years in good health.

This clonotype has more than one count but fewer than ten. V gene TRBV4-2 combines with J gene TRBJ2-1; 16 positions agree with TRBD2. This CDR3 spans 16 amino acids. J gave up 8 bases and V 4 bases, and 5 bases lay outside the gene matches. Germline assignment: CDR1 LGHNA and CDR2 YNFKEQ. The CDR3 sequence: CASSRSGTSGGDEQFF. The CDR3 bases are TGTGCCAGCAGCCGATCCGGGACTAGCGGGGGGGATGAGCAGTTCTTC.

The chain carries TRBV7-9 and TRBJ2-4; 7 bases map to TRBD1. V lost 5 bases to trimming and J lost 5 bases; unmatched junction nucleotides: 12. The germline CDR1 and CDR2 sequences are SEHNR and FQNEAQ (reference sequence). The CDR3 consists of 16 residues. The chain's CDR3 is CASSPQGETYQNIQYF. CDR3 nucleotide sequence: TGTGCCAGCAGCCCGCAGGGGGAGACCTACCAAAACATTCAGTACTTC. Complete variable domain (other parts from reference TRBV7-9 and TRBJ2-4): DTGVSQNPRHKITKRGQNVTFRCDPISEHNRLYWYRQTLGQGPEFLTYFQNEAQLEKSRLLSDRFSAERPKGSFSTLEIQRTEQGDSAMYLCASSPQGETYQNIQYFGAGTRLSVL.

The chain joins TRBV12-3 or TRBV12-4 to TRBJ2-1; D remains ambiguous. Trimming took off 4 bases at V and 1 base at J, with 14 bases between the two ends. CDR3 length: 16 amino acids. The CDR3 here is CASSYKVRYSYNEQFF. CDR3 DNA: TGTGCCAGCAGTTACAAAGTTAGGTATTCCTACAATGAGCAGTTCTTC.

This clonotype was seen ten or more times. The chain employs TRBV4-2 and TRBJ1-1, with D possibly being TRBD1 (6 bases). The V gene's germline CDR1 is LGHNA and CDR2 YNFKEQ. Trimming took 3 bases from V and 1 from J, leaving 9 bases between them. The CDR3 loop spans 14 amino acids. The CDR3 DNA sequence: TGTGCCAGCAGCCAGGGGGGCCCGAACACTGAAGCTTTCTTT. Residues: CASSQGGPNTEAFF.

This chain joins TRBV18 and TRBJ2-5; no definite D call. V was shortened by 1 base and J by 1 base, with 7 bases between the two germline ends. Germline V gene data show CDR1 as KGHSH and CDR2 as LQKENI. The CDR3 consists of 14 residues. Here the CDR3 reads CASSPLVTQETQYF. CDR3 bases: TGTGCCAGCTCACCACTCGTGACCCAAGAGACCCAGTACTTC.

The chain carries TRBV14 and TRBJ1-1, with unresolved D. Germline V lookup: CDR1 SGHDN, CDR2 FVKESK. V was clipped by 0 bases and J by 0 bases, with 8 bases between them. The CDR3 sequence is 15 residues long. The CDR3 here is CASSQDRALNTEAFF. The CDR3 coding sequence is TGTGCCAGCAGCCAAGATAGAGCCTTGAACACTGAAGCTTTCTTT.

Only a few counts were recorded for this clonotype. The chain joins TRBV10-2 to TRBJ1-1; D gene uncertain. The CDR3 totals 12 residues. V dropped 1 base and J dropped 4 bases, with 4 bases sitting between them. Germline V gene sequence: CDR1 WSHSY, CDR2 SAAADI. CDR3 amino acids: CASSEWGTEAFF. The CDR3 DNA follows: TGCGCCAGCAGTGAGTGGGGCACTGAAGCTTTCTTT.

This clonotype showed up just a few times. This chain joins TRBV6-1 and TRBJ2-3; no reliable D call. The CDR3 length is 15 residues. The germline CDR1 and CDR2 sequences are MNHNS and SASEGT. V shed 4 bases and J shed 3 bases, with 14 bases lying between them. This chain's CDR3 is CASSASGTITDTQYF. CDR3 sequence (DNA): TGTGCCAGCAGTGCTTCGGGTACGATAACAGATACGCAGTATTTT.

This chain connects TRBV5-1 to TRBJ1-1; a weak D match, TRBD1 (5 bases). Germline assignment: CDR1 SGHRS and CDR2 YFSETQ. This CDR3 has 17 residues. V was cut by 1 base and J by 5 bases, with 21 bases left in between. CDR3 sequence reads: CASSLTPFGRPGTEAFF. CDR3 nucleotides: TGCGCCAGCAGCTTGACACCCTTCGGTCGGCCAGGGACTGAAGCTTTCTTT.

This clonotype has a handful of counts. The chain couples TRBV12-5 to TRBJ2-1; 7 bases are a match to TRBD1. CDR3 length equals 13 residues. Germline CDR1 is LGHNT and CDR2 is FRNRAP. With V trimmed by 5 bases and J by 8 bases, 6 bases remained unmatched. The CDR3 reads CASGRRQGDEQFF. CDR3 coding DNA: TGTGCTAGTGGTCGTCGACAGGGTGATGAGCAGTTCTTC.

The table lists this clonotype with many counts. The rearrangement joins TRBV12-3 or TRBV12-4 to TRBJ1-2; TRBD1 matches 7 bases. This CDR3 spans 13 amino acids. V was pared by 6 bases and J by 2 bases, with 3 bases of the junction left unmatched. CDR3 sequence (DNA): TGTGCCAGCAGCCTGACAGGGAACTATGGCTACACCTTC. Its translation is CASSLTGNYGYTF.

This clonotype was counted between two and nine times. The rearrangement joins TRBV20-1 to TRBJ1-2, with TRBD1 matching 7 bases. This CDR3 is built from 12 residues. CDR1 is DFQATT, CDR2 SNEGSKA, per germline (reference sequence). V shed 6 bases and J 4 bases; nucleotides not matched to a gene: 5. The DNA of the CDR3 is TGCAGTGCCCCAGGGACAGTCTATGGCTACACCTTC. Translating it yields CSAPGTVYGYTF.

This clonotype was seen more than once but under ten times. The genes are TRBV20-1 and TRBJ2-1; 7 positions match TRBD2. CDR1 is DFQATT, CDR2 SNEGSKA, per germline (reference sequence). The CDR3 covers 16 residues. The J segment lost 2 bases and the V segment lost 5 bases, leaving 12 bases of the junction unmatched. For the CDR3, the DNA is TGCAGTGCTCCTAAGTCGGCGGGAGAGACCTACAATGAGCAGTTCTTC. Its protein is CSAPKSAGETYNEQFF.

The chain uses TRBV4-1 and TRBJ2-7; 8 bases agree with TRBD1. CDR1 is MGHRA, CDR2 YSYEKL, per germline. The CDR3 spans 17 residues. V lost 5 bases to trimming and J lost 4 bases; unmatched junction nucleotides: 16. In DNA form, the CDR3 reads TGCGCCAGCAGCTTTTCCGGACAGGGCCCCCCCTATTACGAGCAGTACTTC. Translated, it gives CASSFSGQGPPYYEQYF.

Many counts were recorded for this clonotype. The V gene is TRBV5-1, the J gene TRBJ1-5; tentative D call: TRBD1 (5 bases). V was pared by 4 bases and J by 0 bases, with 11 bases between. The CDR3 extends over 15 amino acids. Per the germline V gene, CDR1 is SGHRS and CDR2 is YFSETQ. CDR3 in amino acids: CASSPGGDSNQPQHF. The CDR3 region has the DNA TGCGCCAGCAGCCCGGGGGGAGATAGCAATCAGCCCCAGCATTTT.

This clonotype was detected only a few times. J is TRBJ2-2 and V is TRBV12-3 or TRBV12-4; D may match TRBD1 or TRBD2 (6 bases each). The CDR3 has 17 residues. Trimming pared 2 bases from V and 3 bases from J, leaving 16 bases between. The CDR3 loop is CASSLRGGPIHTGELFF. The CDR3 DNA reads as TGTGCCAGCAGTTTACGAGGGGGGCCCATCCACACCGGGGAGCTGTTTTTT.

This rearrangement joins TRBV6-2 or TRBV6-3 to TRBJ2-7; 11 bases are shared with TRBD2. V was pared by 8 bases and J by 1 base, with 7 bases of the junction left unmatched. This CDR3 region has 15 residues. Germline V CDR1 and CDR2: MNHEY, SVGEGT. CDR3 region: CASSTSGAGSYEQYV. In DNA, the CDR3 is TGTGCCAGCTCGACTAGCGGGGCCGGTTCCTACGAGCAGTACGTC.

There are many counts of this clonotype. This chain connects TRBV5-1 to TRBJ2-3; TRBD2 might be the D (6 bases). This CDR3 spans 14 amino acids. Per germline, CDR1 SGHRS and CDR2 YFSETQ. Trimming pared 5 bases from V and 0 bases from J, leaving 10 bases between. The DNA of the CDR3 is TGCGCCAGCAGACCGGGACTCAGCACAGATACGCAGTATTTT. It is translated as CASRPGLSTDTQYF.

This clonotype has just a few counts. This sequence joins TRBV10-3 and TRBJ2-1; no firm D call. Trimming stripped 8 bases from V and 0 bases from J, with 11 bases between. There are 14 residues in the CDR3. Germline CDR1 and CDR2: ENHRY and SYGVKD. CDR3 nucleotide sequence: TGTGCCATCCGTCCCGGTAGCTCCTACAATGAGCAGTTCTTC. This gives the protein CAIRPGSSYNEQFF.

This clonotype has only a few counts. The chain combines TRBV14 with TRBJ2-1; 8 bases are shared with TRBD2. V lost 4 bases and J lost 4; bases outside the gene matches: 9. Germline V gives CDR1 SGHDN, CDR2 FVKESK. The CDR3 extends over 16 amino acids. The CDR3 region is CASSPRAGEVYNEQFF. As DNA, the CDR3 is TGTGCCAGCAGCCCCCGAGCGGGAGAAGTGTACAATGAGCAGTTCTTC.